This entry lists 13 T cell receptor beta chains sequenced from one sample in a study of cytomegalovirus exposure and HLA in healthy donors. Amplification used 60 Vbeta primers and 13 Jbeta primers. Generated by immunoSEQ multiplex PCR, the TCRdb table keeps only in-frame clones and is missing some. The data contain around 200,000 clones, around 84% of them singletons. Specimen: PBMCs. These receptors were taken from a woman aged 45-60 years in good health and CMV-seropositive.

The J gene is TRBJ2-4, the V gene TRBV7-2, with 9 nucleotides matching TRBD2. With V trimmed by 2 bases and J by 3 bases, 8 bases remained unmatched. CDR3 length equals 17 residues. Germline CDR1 reads SGHTA; CDR2 reads FQGNSA. The CDR3, as DNA: TGTGCCAGCAGCTTAATAGGCGGGGGGGTGGTCAAAAACATTCAGTACTTC. This gives the protein CASSLIGGGVVKNIQYF.

The sample holds a few counts of this clone. Germline is not matched at one junction end, which may reflect a read error. The same CDR3 is also encoded by other DNA sequences in this sample. The rearrangement links TRBV5-1 to TRBJ1-1; 8 nucleotides match TRBD1. Germline CDR1 SGHRS, CDR2 YFSETQ. CDR3 length equals 12 residues. The CDR3 loop reads CASSLGQGRSFF. CDR3 bases: TGTGCCAGCAGCCTAGGACAGGGACGTAGTTTCTTT.

CDR3 protein: CATDRGTDTQYF. The CDR3 region has the DNA TGTGCCACCGACAGGGGGACAGATACGCAGTATTTT. This chain links TRBV6-1 with TRBJ2-3; 9 bases line up with TRBD1. Germline values: CDR1 MNHNS, CDR2 SASEGT. Trimming removed 10 bases from V and 3 bases from J; junction bases left unmatched: 2. CDR3 length: 12 amino acids.

This clone was recorded only once. The J gene is TRBJ2-2, the V gene TRBV27; 7 bases match TRBD1. V was pared by 0 bases and J by 4 bases, with 5 bases of the junction left unmatched. Per germline, CDR1 MNHEY and CDR2 SMNVEV (reference sequence). The CDR3 has 16 residues. Written as DNA, the CDR3 is TGTGCCAGCAGTTTATCGGGCAACAGGGGCACCGGGGAGCTGTTTTTT. Its translation: CASSLSGNRGTGELFF.

This clone was picked up one time. The chain employs TRBV5-4 and TRBJ1-2; TRBD1 is a possible D gene (6 bases). V shed 4 bases and J shed 7 bases, with 11 bases lying between them. Germline assignment: CDR1 SGHNT and CDR2 YYREEE (reference sequence). The CDR3 totals 12 residues. The CDR3 bases are TGTGCCAGCAGCCCCGAGGGGGTTGGCTACACCTTC. Residues: CASSPEGVGYTF.

The chain employs TRBV6-6 and TRBJ2-1, with D maybe TRBD1 (6 bases). Per germline, CDR1 MNHNY and CDR2 SVGAGI (reference sequence). Trimming took 6 bases from V and 0 from J, leaving 15 bases between them. This CDR3 spans 16 amino acids. As DNA, the CDR3 is TGTGCCAGCAGAATGGACAGCGCGAGCTCCTACAATGAGCAGTTCTTC. As protein: CASRMDSASSYNEQFF.

For this clone: A read error may account for a junction end that differs from germline. This chain joins TRBV19 and TRBJ2-2; TRBD2 matches at 9 bases. Germline loops: CDR1 LNHDA, CDR2 SQIVND (reference sequence). This CDR3 has 15 amino acids. In DNA, the CDR3 is TGTGCCAGTAGAATAGCGGGAGCGAACACCGGGGAGCTGTTTTTT. Translating it yields CASRIAGANTGELFF.

V is TRBV9 and J is TRBJ2-7, with TRBD1 as a possible D gene (6 bases). Trimming removed 4 bases from V and 4 bases from J, with 15 bases in between. In germline, CDR1 is SGDLS, CDR2 YYNGEE. The CDR3 spans 14 residues. The CDR3 here is CASSPSGQFYEQYF. The CDR3 DNA is TGTGCCAGCAGCCCTAGTGGACAGTTTTACGAGCAGTACTTC. The full variable domain, its missing parts supplied by reference TRBV9 and TRBJ2-7, is DSGVTQTPKHLITATGQRVTLRCSPRSGDLSVYWYQQSLDQGLQFLIQYYNGEERAKGNILERFSAQQFPDLHSELNLSSLELGDSALYFCASSPSGQFYEQYFGPGTRLTVT.

CDR3: CASSPRLVDTQYF. Here the CDR3 DNA reads TGTGCCAGCTCACCCCGACTAGTCGATACGCAGTATTTT. The chain is built from TRBV18 and TRBJ2-3; D perhaps matches TRBD2 (6 bases). The V end was cut by 3 bases, the J end by 6 bases, with 10 bases between. This CDR3 contains 13 residues. Germline V lookup: CDR1 KGHSH, CDR2 LQKENI.

J is TRBJ2-5 and V is TRBV18, with a tentative D call TRBD2 (5 bases). This CDR3 region has 14 residues. Trimming removed 6 bases from V and 8 bases from J, with 19 bases in between. Per germline, CDR1 KGHSH and CDR2 LQKENI. The CDR3 protein is CASSLNGGPPTQYF. CDR3 sequence (DNA): TGTGCCAGCTCCCTCAATGGAGGACCCCCAACCCAGTACTTC.

The chain carries TRBV6-5 and TRBJ2-3; 13 nucleotides agree with TRBD2. The CDR3 length is 15 residues. Germline values: CDR1 MNHEY, CDR2 SVGAGI. V dropped 5 bases and J dropped 4; count of bases not matched to a gene: 3. The CDR3 DNA sequence: TGTGCCAGCAGTAAAACTAGCGGGGGGGCAGATACGCAGTATTTT. Protein sequence: CASSKTSGGADTQYF.

The chain employs TRBV10-1 and TRBJ1-1; D may be TRBD1 (5 bases). The germline V and J ends were trimmed by 0 bases and 6 bases, with 11 bases remaining between them. Germline assignment: CDR1 WNHNN and CDR2 SYGVQD (reference sequence). The CDR3 length is 14 residues. CDR3 in DNA: TGCGCCAGCAGTGAGTCTGGCTCCAGGGCTGAAGCTTTCTTT. As protein: CASSESGSRAEAFF.

V gene TRBV5-4 combines with J gene TRBJ2-5; 7 nucleotides agree with TRBD1. Germline CDR1 and CDR2: SGHNT and YYREEE (reference sequence). Trimming cost V 3 bases and J 1 base; bases outside gene matches: 6. This CDR3 has 15 residues. The CDR3 loop is CASSYDRESQETQYF. CDR3 in DNA: TGTGCCAGCAGCTATGACAGGGAATCCCAAGAGACCCAGTACTTC. Looking up the rest from reference TRBV5-4 and TRBJ2-5 gives the full variable domain: ETGVTQSPTHLIKTRGQQVTLRCSSQSGHNTVSWYQQALGQGPQFIFQYYREEENGRGNFPPRFSGLQFPNYSSELNVNALELDDSALYLCASSYDRESQETQYFGPGTRLLVL.